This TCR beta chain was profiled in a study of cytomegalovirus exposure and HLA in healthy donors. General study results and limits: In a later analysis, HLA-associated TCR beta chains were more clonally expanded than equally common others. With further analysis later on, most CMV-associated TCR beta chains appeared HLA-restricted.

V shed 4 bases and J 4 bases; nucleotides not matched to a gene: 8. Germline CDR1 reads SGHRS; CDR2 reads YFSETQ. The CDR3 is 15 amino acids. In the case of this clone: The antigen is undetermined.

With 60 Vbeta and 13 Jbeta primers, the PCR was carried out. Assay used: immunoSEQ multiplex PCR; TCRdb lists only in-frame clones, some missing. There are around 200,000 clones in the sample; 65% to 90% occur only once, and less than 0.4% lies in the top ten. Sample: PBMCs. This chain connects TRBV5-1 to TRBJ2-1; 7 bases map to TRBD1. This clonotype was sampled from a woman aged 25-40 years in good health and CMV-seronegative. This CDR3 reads CASSPRQGPYNEQFF. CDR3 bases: TGCGCCAGCAGCCCGAGACAGGGCCCTTACAATGAGCAGTTCTTC.